This TCR beta chain is from a study of T cell changes during pregnancy in multiple sclerosis. Some clones are missing from TCRdb's copy, which holds only in-frame ones; the method was immunoSEQ multiplex PCR. The profile shows 90,000 to 120,000 clones, about nine tenths of them singletons. Germline-derived CDR1 and CDR2 are MNHEY and SVGAGI. The CDR3 length is 16 residues. After removal of 4 bases from V and 7 bases from J, the junction contained 10 bases not matched to a gene. This TCR was recovered from a female donor with multiple sclerosis, enrolled in a pregnancy study. J is TRBJ2-1 and V is TRBV6-5; 10 bases map to TRBD2. Here the sequenced sample was peripheral blood, taken after pregnancy. CDR3 region: CASSSERGGRLNEQFF. DNA of the CDR3: TGTGCCAGCAGTTCCGAGCGGGGGGGCCGTTTAAATGAGCAGTTCTTC.